This TCR beta chain originates from a study of blood T cell repertoires in COVID-19 (dated by TCRdb to about 2020). The study in broad terms: The collaborator samples originated in the United States, Italy and Spain and spanned the acute and convalescent phases of COVID-19. The prospective study material was composed of cDNA or gDNA derived from T cells, B-cell-depleted T cells, or PBMCs. Subjects who had been exposed to COVID-19, were actively infected with it, or had recovered from it provided the deeply sampled blood TCRbeta repertoires that made up the dataset. The repertoires were made available in a free public database intended to serve as a resource for research on the immune response to SARS-CoV-2. The samples were drawn from two sources: the first 160 participants of the ongoing ImmuneRACE study, and over 1,000 subjects contributed by 6 global collaborators. A de-identified subject ID, COVID-19 status, age in years and sex were almost always included in the sample metadata. HLA class I and class II types, where available, came from metadata supplied by the sample provider rather than from assay-based typing. What the research found in general, with its limitations: The quantity of clinical and demographic metadata differed by source and by participant and was supplied without curation.

Per the germline V gene (reference sequence), GTSNPN is the CDR1 and SVGIG is the CDR2. The V and J ends are trimmed by 3 bases and 2 bases, leaving 8 bases between them. Counted from cysteine to phenylalanine, this CDR3 has 12 amino acids. Only the CDR3 part of the read is kept: 36 bases, read in frame from the first base. Whole blood was collected in K2EDTA tubes by collaborating institutions according to the institutions' own protocols. For TCRbeta analysis, collaborator samples were shipped as frozen whole blood, as isolated PBMCs, or as DNA extracted from either sample type. Points on this clone: Its antigen has not been determined. Base qualities are missing; no much larger clone stands one base away.

TCRbeta CDR3 regions were amplified from genomic DNA by means of the immunoSEQ Assay, a bias-controlled multiplex PCR. The study's own analysis went as follows. Within the assay, amplification of reference gene primers was used to estimate how many nucleated cells each sample contained. To quantify the absolute abundance of each unique TCRbeta CDR3 rearrangement, sequence reads were collapsed and filtered. For each sample, productive Simpson clonality was calculated by taking the square root of Simpson's diversity index across productive rearrangements. TCRdb mirrors the immuneACCESS table, restricted to in-frame sequences. Some clones are absent from its copies; in checked studies, under half trace to an unresolved V gene, and the reason for the others is unknown. V and J calls and clone size follow that table, whereas D and trimming were derived from the DNA. The sample records about 270,000 clones, roughly 86% of which are singletons. The ten largest clonotypes hold over 2% of the sample.

The rearrangement joined TRBV30 to TRBJ2-7; the D region possibly corresponds to TRBD1 (5 bases align). This clonotype originated in a woman in her 50s with acute or convalescent COVID-19. The source material was peripheral blood. The nucleotide sequence reads as follows: TGTGCCTGGAGGGGGCCCCCCTACGAGCAGTACTTC. Its protein product is CAWRGPPYEQYF.